The 12 T cell receptor beta chains below all came from one sample that was sequenced in a study of neoadjuvant anti-PD-1 for oral cavity cancer. Generated by immunoSEQ multiplex PCR, the TCRdb table keeps only in-frame clones and is missing some. Among 15,000 to 20,000 clones listed, about 59% were seen once. The sample consisted of PBMCs, taken before nivolumab (anti-PD-1) treatment. The source of these receptors is a person aged 40-85 years with oral cavity squamous cell carcinoma.

The gene calls are TRBV6-5 and TRBJ2-3; 14 nucleotides line up with TRBD2. V shed 4 bases, J shed 6 bases, and the junction held 6 bases outside the gene matches. CDR3 size: 16 residues. CDR1 MNHEY and CDR2 SVGAGI come from the germline V gene. The CDR3 sequence is CASSSRTSGRSDTQYF. As DNA, the CDR3 is TGTGCCAGCAGTTCACGGACTAGCGGGAGGTCCGATACGCAGTATTTT.

The genes are TRBV19 and TRBJ1-1, with D possibly TRBD1 on 6 matching bases. The germline gives CDR1 LNHDA, CDR2 SQIVND (reference sequence). This CDR3 comprises 14 residues. V was cut by 8 bases and J by 1 base, with 14 bases left in between. The chain's CDR3 is CASSPSDRNTEAFF. CDR3 nucleotides: TGTGCCAGTTCGCCCTCGGACAGGAACACTGAAGCTTTCTTT.

The genes are TRBV27 and TRBJ2-5; the match to TRBD2 covers 9 bases. With V trimmed by 6 bases and J by 1 base, 3 bases remained unmatched. The CDR3 consists of 14 residues. The germline V gene has CDR1 MNHEY and CDR2 SMNVEV (reference sequence). The CDR3, as DNA: TGTGCCAGCAGGGGGACTAGCAGCCAAGAGACCCAGTACTTC. Protein: CASRGTSSQETQYF.

The V and J genes are TRBV5-5 and TRBJ1-2, with D possibly being TRBD1 (6 bases). V dropped 6 bases and J dropped 7 bases, with 22 bases sitting between them. The germline CDR1 and CDR2 sequences are SGHKS and YYEKEE (reference sequence). This CDR3 has 15 amino acids. CDR3 region: CASTSSSAGAGGYTF. The CDR3 nucleotides read TGTGCCAGCACCTCCTCTTCGGCGGGGGCCGGTGGCTACACCTTC.

The V gene is TRBV7-6, the J gene TRBJ1-2, with 10 nucleotides matching TRBD1. Germline CDR1 SGHVS, CDR2 FNYEAQ. This CDR3 spans 15 amino acids. V shed 4 bases and J 4 bases; nucleotides not matched to a gene: 6. Here the CDR3 DNA reads TGTGCCAGCAGCTCACGACAGGGGGCCGGCTATGGCTACACCTTC. This codes for CASSSRQGAGYGYTF.

The chain uses TRBV20-1 and TRBJ2-1; D gene unclear. Trimming shortened V by 4 bases and J by 6 bases, and 4 bases separated the two germline ends. The CDR3 sequence is 10 residues long. CDR1 DFQATT and CDR2 SNEGSKA come from the germline V gene (reference sequence). The CDR3 is CSAMSNEQFF. Written as DNA, the CDR3 is TGCAGTGCTATGTCCAATGAGCAGTTCTTC.

This clone appeared a few times. This chain connects TRBV11-2 to TRBJ1-5; no firm D call. The CDR3 length is 15 residues. Trimming left V 0 bases short and J 7 bases short, with 13 bases between. Germline assignment: CDR1 SGHAT and CDR2 FQNNGV. The DNA of the CDR3 is TGTGCCAGCAGCTTAGATCATACGGGCCGGCAGCCCCAGCATTTT. It encodes CASSLDHTGRQPQHF.

This chain joins TRBV14 and TRBJ2-2; D remains ambiguous. CDR1 is SGHDN, CDR2 FVKESK, per germline. The CDR3 length is 12 residues. Trimming stripped 3 bases from V and 8 bases from J, with 7 bases between. DNA for the CDR3: TGTGCCAGCAGCCATCGAGGTGGGGAGCTGTTTTTT. Encoded protein: CASSHRGGELFF. Combining the CDR3 with reference TRBV14 and TRBJ2-2 gives the whole variable domain EAGVTQFPSHSVIEKGQTVTLRCDPISGHDNLYWYRRVMGKEIKFLLHFVKESKQDESGMPNNRFLAERTGGTYSTLKVQPAELEDSGVYFCASSHRGGELFFGEGSRLTVL.

V gene TRBV6-1 combines with J gene TRBJ1-5; D uncertain. V lost 6 bases to trimming and J lost 5 bases, with 8 bases between them. This CDR3 is built from 12 residues. Germline CDR1 is MNHNS and CDR2 is SASEGT. CDR3 in amino acids: CASRDGYQPQHF. CDR3 sequence (DNA): TGTGCCAGCAGGGACGGGTATCAGCCCCAGCATTTT.

This clone has only a few counts. The chain joins TRBV7-2 to TRBJ2-1; 12 bases map to TRBD2. The germline CDR1 and CDR2 sequences are SGHTA and FQGNSA. The CDR3 covers 17 residues. V lost 1 base to trimming and J lost 10 bases; unmatched junction nucleotides: 11. CDR3 protein: CASSLGPASGRAKEQFF. In DNA form, the CDR3 reads TGTGCCAGCAGCTTAGGACCTGCTAGCGGGAGGGCCAAAGAGCAGTTCTTC.

The chain couples TRBV27 to TRBJ1-5; 8 nucleotides match TRBD1. CDR3 length: 12 residues. The germline V gene encodes CDR1 MNHEY and CDR2 SMNVEV (reference sequence). V trimming: 8 bases; J trimming: 7 bases; junction bases outside the gene matches: 4. The CDR3: CASATGGQPQHF. CDR3 sequence (DNA): TGTGCCAGCGCTACAGGGGGGCAGCCCCAGCATTTT.

The CDR3 region has the DNA TGTGCCAGCAGTGACGTAGGGGGCGCCCGCGATGAAAAACTGTTTTTT. Amino acids: CASSDVGGARDEKLFF. V and J are TRBV6-1 and TRBJ1-4; 7 bases agree with TRBD1. Germline V gene data show CDR1 as MNHNS and CDR2 as SASEGT. This CDR3 has 16 amino acids. The junction had 10 bases not matched to a gene; V was cut back by 3 bases and J by 6 bases.